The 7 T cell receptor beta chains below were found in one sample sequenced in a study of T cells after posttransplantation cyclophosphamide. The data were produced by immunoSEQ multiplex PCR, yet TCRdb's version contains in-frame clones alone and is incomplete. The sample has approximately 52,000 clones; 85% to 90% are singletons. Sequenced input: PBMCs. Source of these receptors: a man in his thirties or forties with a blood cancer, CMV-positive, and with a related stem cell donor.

For the CDR3, the DNA is TGTGCCAGCAGTTTATTTCAGGGGTTCGGACAGCCCCAGCATTTT. The encoded protein is CASSLFQGFGQPQHF. The genes are TRBV28 and TRBJ1-5; TRBD1 might be the D (6 bases). Trimming took off 1 base at V and 7 bases at J, with 14 bases between the two ends. The germline gives CDR1 MDHEN, CDR2 SYDVKM. The CDR3 contains 15 residues.

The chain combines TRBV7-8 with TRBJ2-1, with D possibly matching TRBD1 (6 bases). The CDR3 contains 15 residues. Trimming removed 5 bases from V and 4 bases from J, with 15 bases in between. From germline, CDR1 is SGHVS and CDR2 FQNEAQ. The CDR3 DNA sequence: TGTGCCAGCAGCCACAGGGTTGGGTCGTACAATGAGCAGTTCTTC. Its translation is CASSHRVGSYNEQFF.

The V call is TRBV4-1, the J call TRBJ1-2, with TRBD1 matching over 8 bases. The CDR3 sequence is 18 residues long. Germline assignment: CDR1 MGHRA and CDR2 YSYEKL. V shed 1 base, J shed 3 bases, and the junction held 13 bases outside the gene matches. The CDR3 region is CASSQAHEDRVGDYGYTF. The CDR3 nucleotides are TGCGCCAGCAGCCAAGCTCACGAGGACAGGGTAGGGGACTATGGCTACACCTTC.

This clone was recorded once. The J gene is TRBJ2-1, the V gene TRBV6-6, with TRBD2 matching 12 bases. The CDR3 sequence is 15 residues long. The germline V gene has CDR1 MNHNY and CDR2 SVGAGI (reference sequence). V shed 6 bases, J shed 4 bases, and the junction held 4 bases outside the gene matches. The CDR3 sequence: CASRRLAGVYNEQFF. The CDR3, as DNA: TGTGCCAGCAGACGACTAGCGGGAGTTTACAATGAGCAGTTCTTC.

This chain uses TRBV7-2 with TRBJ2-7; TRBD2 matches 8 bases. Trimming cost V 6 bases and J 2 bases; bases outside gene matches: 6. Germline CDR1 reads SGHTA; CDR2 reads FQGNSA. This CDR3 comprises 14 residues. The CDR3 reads CASRSSGGPYEQYF. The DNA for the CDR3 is TGTGCCAGCAGGTCGAGCGGGGGCCCCTACGAGCAGTACTTC.

This CDR3 is CASSVAGAPSYEQYF. CDR3 sequence (DNA): TGTGCCAGCAGCGTAGCTGGGGCCCCTTCCTACGAGCAGTACTTC. The rearrangement joins TRBV9 to TRBJ2-5, with a weak D call TRBD1 (5 bases). The end of the DNA is better explained by TRBJ2-7, so the J call may be wrong. The CDR3 extends over 15 amino acids. The germline V gene has CDR1 SGDLS and CDR2 YYNGEE.

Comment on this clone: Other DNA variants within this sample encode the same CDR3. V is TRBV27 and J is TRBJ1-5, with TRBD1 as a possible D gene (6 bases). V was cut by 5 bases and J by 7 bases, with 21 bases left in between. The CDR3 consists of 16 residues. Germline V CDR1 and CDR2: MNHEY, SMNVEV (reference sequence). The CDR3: CASSPRLSGRGQPQHF. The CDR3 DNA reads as TGTGCCAGCAGTCCCCGCCTCAGCGGGAGGGGGCAGCCCCAGCATTTT.